Listed here are 10 T cell receptor beta chains from one sample, sequenced in a study of blood T cells in healthy people across ages. A second roughly 7 to 12 cycle PCR used barcoded and J-beta primers. In TCRdb, the 5' RACE reads were re-called with MiXCR into one record per CDR3 protein. This sample yields roughly 730,000 distinct CDR3 sequences, of which roughly three fifths are seen a single time; around 25% belongs to the top ten. The specimen was blood. These receptors were collected from a man aged 35 to 55 in good health.

This clonotype was recorded at least ten times. This rearrangement joins TRBV29-1 to TRBJ2-7, with TRBD2 identical over 9 bases. J was trimmed by 7 bases and V by 5 bases; bases with no gene match: 6. The germline V gene has CDR1 SQVTM and CDR2 ANQGSEA. CDR3 length equals 12 residues. CDR3 DNA: TGCAGCGTTATAGCGGGAGTAGTTGAGCAGTACTTC. As protein: CSVIAGVVEQYF.

This clonotype has only a few counts. The chain couples TRBV12-3 or TRBV12-4 to TRBJ2-1; maybe TRBD2 (5 bases). Trimming shortened V by 2 bases and J by 8 bases, and 10 bases separated the two germline ends. The CDR3 runs to 13 residues. In DNA form, the CDR3 reads TGTGCCAGCAGTTTAAGGACTGGGGATGAGCAGTTCTTC. It specifies CASSLRTGDEQFF.

This clonotype was picked up one time. The chain employs TRBV6-2 or TRBV6-3 and TRBJ2-4; TRBD1 agrees at 8 bases. The trim removed 7 bases at V and 8 bases at J, leaving 10 bases unmatched. This CDR3 spans 14 amino acids. The germline V gene has CDR1 MNHEY and CDR2 SVGEGT. The CDR3 DNA reads TGTGCCAGCACCCAGGACAGGGTCGTGGACATTCAGTACTTC. Encoded protein: CASTQDRVVDIQYF.

This clonotype was seen only a few times. The rearrangement links TRBV9 to TRBJ1-1; 7 nucleotides align to TRBD1. After removal of 3 bases from V and 1 base from J, the junction contained 6 bases not matched to a gene. CDR3 length: 15 residues. CDR1 is SGDLS, CDR2 YYNGEE, per germline. For the CDR3, the DNA is TGTGCCAGCAGCGCCCGACAGGGAGCGAACACTGAAGCTTTCTTT. Encoded protein: CASSARQGANTEAFF.

The chain employs TRBV20-1 and TRBJ1-1; a weak D match, TRBD1 (5 bases). Germline CDR1 DFQATT, CDR2 SNEGSKA (reference sequence). The CDR3 extends over 14 amino acids. V lost 1 base and J 5 bases, leaving 14 bases between the germline ends. CDR3 DNA: TGCAGTGCTAGAGTCCGAGTGGGGGGTACTGAAGCTTTCTTT. Protein: CSARVRVGGTEAFF.

The genes are TRBV6-2 or TRBV6-3 and TRBJ2-1, with D perhaps TRBD2 (5 bases). V was cut by 8 bases and J by 0 bases, with 20 bases left in between. This CDR3 is 17 amino acids long. Germline assignment: CDR1 MNHEY and CDR2 SVGEGT. The CDR3 DNA sequence: TGTGCCAGCCAAACAGTGGGAGTCTCTAGCTCCTACAATGAGCAGTTCTTC. Translated, it gives CASQTVGVSSSYNEQFF.

To note about this clonotype: Germline is not matched at one junction end, which may reflect a read error. This chain connects TRBV25-1 to TRBJ2-3, with D perhaps matching TRBD1 (5 bases). Germline V lookup: CDR1 MGHDK, CDR2 SYGVNS. This CDR3 region has 13 residues. CDR3 coding DNA: TGTACCAGCAGCCAGACAGACACAGATACGCAGTATTTT. The encoded protein is CTSSQTDTDTQYF.

V is TRBV3-1 and J is TRBJ1-2; no clear D. Between the trimmed V and J ends, which lost 4 bases and 6 bases, there was a span of 12 bases. The CDR3 is made up of 13 amino acids. From germline, CDR1 is LGHDT and CDR2 YNNKEL (reference sequence). CDR3 DNA sequence: TGTGCCAGCAGCCGTCCAGGCCTCAATGGCTACACCTTC. Protein product: CASSRPGLNGYTF.

This clonotype was recorded a few times. This chain joins TRBV4-3 and TRBJ1-4; 10 bases are a match to TRBD1. This CDR3 is built from 16 residues. The germline V gene encodes CDR1 LGHNA and CDR2 YSLEER. The ends lost 4 bases at V and 7 bases at J; junction bases unmatched: 9. The CDR3 sequence: CASSRSPGQGSEKLFF. The CDR3 region has the DNA TGCGCCAGCAGCCGATCGCCGGGACAGGGGTCTGAAAAACTGTTTTTT.

This clonotype was detected only once. This sequence joins TRBV15 and TRBJ1-1; D ambiguous. V dropped 3 bases and J dropped 6 bases, with 8 bases sitting between them. This CDR3 region has 12 residues. In germline, CDR1 is LNHNV, CDR2 YYDKDF (reference sequence). The CDR3 nucleotides read TGTGCCACCAGCAGTGGCTCCCCTGAAGCTTTCTTT. Translated: CATSSGSPEAFF.